These 20 T cell receptor beta chains share one sample of origin, sequenced in a study of regulatory T cells in long-lasting Graves disease. The time point denotes: newly diagnosed GD, antithyroid drugs for less than 3 months. From RNA extracted from PBMCs, the TCR library was made. Combining iRepertoire HTBI primers with Arm-PCR of CDR3 regions, the authors built TCR beta libraries. TCRdb re-analysed the multiplex PCR reads in MiXCR, keeping a single row per CDR3 protein. The sample has 420,000 or so distinct CDR3 sequences; about 15% are singletons. The same data also went into a second study, on T cells in Graves' hyperthyroidism and ophthalmopathy.

This sample comprised peripheral blood mononuclear cells (PBMCs), obtained at new diagnosis, from a patient treated with antithyroid drugs. These receptors were taken from a woman aged 18-29 years with Graves disease.

The genes are TRBV28 and TRBJ1-2; the D gene is possibly TRBD1 (6 bases). V shed 5 bases and J shed 4 bases, with 17 bases lying between them. CDR3 length: 15 amino acids. CDR1 is MDHEN and CDR2 is SYDVKM in the germline V gene. Here the CDR3 reads CASSTDRTATYGYTF. CDR3 coding DNA: TGTGCCAGCAGTACGGATCGGACAGCAACCTATGGCTACACCTTC.

This clonotype has more than one count but fewer than ten. The rearrangement uses TRBV27 and TRBJ2-1, with D tentatively TRBD1 (6 bases). V was shortened by 5 bases and J by 10 bases, with 15 bases between the two germline ends. In germline, CDR1 is MNHEY, CDR2 SMNVEV (reference sequence). The CDR3 contains 13 residues. For the CDR3, the DNA is TGTGCCAGCAGTACAGGGACGGGGCTGGAGCAGTTCTTC. Translating gives CASSTGTGLEQFF.

Remarks on this clonotype: This sequence may be a read error, since a much larger clone differs from it by one base. The V and J genes are TRBV7-9 and TRBJ2-7; D is ambiguous. This CDR3 is 14 amino acids long. Germline values: CDR1 SEHNR, CDR2 FQNEAQ (reference sequence). The V end was cut by 5 bases, the J end by 0 bases, with 11 bases between. In DNA, the CDR3 is TGTGCCAGCAGCCCCGTGACTGGCTCCTACGAGCAGTACTTC. This sequence encodes CASSPVTGSYEQYF.

This clonotype has a count of ten or more. The rearrangement uses TRBV3-1 and TRBJ2-5, with D possibly being TRBD2 (6 bases). The CDR3 runs 15 residues. From germline, CDR1 is LGHDT and CDR2 YNNKEL (reference sequence). V lost 4 bases and J 7 bases, leaving 19 bases between the germline ends. The CDR3 DNA sequence: TGTGCCAGCAGCCCCCGGATAGCGGCCATGGGGACCCAGTACTTC. Translated, it gives CASSPRIAAMGTQYF.

This clonotype has a count of ten or more. This chain connects TRBV7-9 to TRBJ2-7; D is ambiguous. CDR3 length equals 13 residues. Germline V lookup: CDR1 SEHNR, CDR2 FQNEAQ (reference sequence). The germline V and J ends were trimmed by 6 bases and 7 bases, with 16 bases remaining between them. The CDR3 nucleotides are TGTGCCAGCAGAAAGCTGGCATCCAAAGAGCAGTACTTC. Translated, it gives CASRKLASKEQYF.

This clonotype has only a few counts. V is TRBV11-2 and J is TRBJ2-7; D not resolved. The CDR3 has 14 amino acids. Germline V CDR1 and CDR2: SGHAT, FQNNGV. The ends were cut back, 0 bases at V and 6 bases at J, with 12 bases in the middle. The CDR3 region is CASSLEWATSEQYF. The CDR3 DNA sequence: TGTGCCAGCAGCTTAGAGTGGGCTACCTCCGAGCAGTACTTC.

This clonotype was seen repeatedly, ten times or more. The CDR3 DNA sequence: TGTGCCAGCAGTTACGGAGGGAGCGGAGAAACAGATACGCAGTATTTT. It translates to CASSYGGSGETDTQYF. This sequence joins TRBV6-2 or TRBV6-3 and TRBJ2-3; D may be TRBD2 (6 bases). CDR3 length: 16 amino acids. V was trimmed by 2 bases and J by 3 bases, leaving 15 bases between them. Germline V gene sequence: CDR1 MNHEY, CDR2 SVGEGT.

This clonotype showed up just a few times. The chain recombines TRBV6-1 with TRBJ1-1; TRBD1 matches 7 bases. Unmatched junction bases numbered 1, after V lost 8 bases and J lost 4 bases. Germline V CDR1 and CDR2: MNHNS, SASEGT. This CDR3 spans 11 amino acids. The CDR3 DNA is TGTGCCAGCGACAGGGCCACTGAAGCTTTCTTT. Protein sequence: CASDRATEAFF.

V usage is TRBV2 and J usage is TRBJ2-1; 11 nucleotides align to TRBD2. In germline, CDR1 is SNHLY, CDR2 FYNNEI. The J segment lost 6 bases and the V segment lost 6 bases, leaving 25 bases of the junction unmatched. This CDR3 is 21 amino acids long. CDR3 coding DNA: TGTGCCAGCAGCGAACCCAGAGCCCTCCCCCCTATAGCGGGAGGGCCCAATGAGCAGTTCTTC. Its protein product is CASSEPRALPPIAGGPNEQFF.

There are a few counts of this clonotype. This sequence joins TRBV9 and TRBJ2-1; 7 bases align to TRBD2. CDR3 length: 15 residues. Trimming removed 0 bases from V and 6 bases from J; junction bases left unmatched: 6. Germline values: CDR1 SGDLS, CDR2 YYNGEE. CDR3 coding DNA: TGTGCCAGCAGCGTAGGTAGCGGGTCTTTCAATGAGCAGTTCTTC. Its protein product is CASSVGSGSFNEQFF.

Turning to this clonotype: A read error may produce the germline difference seen at one junction end. The chain links TRBV6-1 to TRBJ1-5; 7 bases match TRBD1. CDR1 and CDR2 from the germline V gene are MNHNS and SASEGT. CDR3 length equals 14 residues. The CDR3 DNA sequence: TGTGCCAGCAGGGAAGACAGGGTTCGTCACCCCCAGCATTTT. It specifies CASREDRVRHPQHF.

The V call is TRBV9, the J call TRBJ2-7; TRBD2 aligns across 9 bases. There are 14 residues in the CDR3. The V gene's germline CDR1 is SGDLS and CDR2 YYNGEE. Losses at the gene ends were 2 bases for V and 5 bases for J; bases not matched to a gene: 5. The CDR3 nucleotides read TGTGCCAGCAGCGTTACTAGCGGGTGGAACGAGCAGTACTTC. Translating gives CASSVTSGWNEQYF. The complete variable domain, with remaining parts taken from reference TRBV9 and TRBJ2-7, reads DSGVTQTPKHLITATGQRVTLRCSPRSGDLSVYWYQQSLDQGLQFLIQYYNGEERAKGNILERFSAQQFPDLHSELNLSSLELGDSALYFCASSVTSGWNEQYFGPGTRLTVT.

The chain recombines TRBV12-3 or TRBV12-4 with TRBJ1-2, with D uncertain. The CDR3 loop spans 16 amino acids. V was shortened by 0 bases and J by 4 bases, with 15 bases between the two germline ends. CDR3 sequence reads: CASSLAVGGRSYGYTF. The CDR3 DNA follows: TGTGCCAGCAGTTTAGCGGTCGGAGGGAGGTCCTATGGCTACACCTTC.

J is TRBJ2-2 and V is TRBV9; D call uncertain. The CDR3 is made up of 11 amino acids. The germline gives CDR1 SGDLS, CDR2 YYNGEE. The V end lost 1 base, the J end lost 6 bases, and 1 base lay between the germline ends. The CDR3 coding sequence is TGTGCCAGCAGCGTATCCGGGGAGCTGTTTTTT. Translation: CASSVSGELFF.

This clonotype has more than one count but fewer than ten. Since a much larger clone is just one base distant, this may be a read error. The V gene is TRBV2, the J gene TRBJ1-1; 8 bases are shared with TRBD1. The CDR3 contains 13 residues. Germline values: CDR1 SNHLY, CDR2 FYNNEI. The CDR3 is CASSDRTGTEASF. In DNA, the CDR3 is TGTGCCAGCAGCGACAGGACAGGGACTGAAGCTTCCTTT.

This clonotype was observed at least ten times. V gene TRBV24-1 combines with J gene TRBJ1-1; possibly TRBD1 for D (6 bases). V was cut by 4 bases and J by 11 bases, with 19 bases left in between. The V gene's germline CDR1 is KGHDR and CDR2 SFDVKD. The CDR3 runs to 14 residues. The DNA of the CDR3 is TGTGCCACCAGTGACCCTGGACAGTCTGAAACGGCTTTCTTT. Its translation is CATSDPGQSETAFF.

About this clonotype itself: This may be a read error, as it is one base from a much larger clone. The CDR3, as DNA: TGCAGTGCCCAACTAGTGGGAGGGCAGTTAACCGGGGAGCTGTTTTTT. Translated: CSAQLVGGQLTGELFF. V is TRBV20-1 and J is TRBJ2-2, with TRBD2 identical over 7 bases. This CDR3 has 16 residues. The trim removed 6 bases at V and 5 bases at J, leaving 15 bases unmatched. CDR1 is DFQATT, CDR2 SNEGSKA, per germline (reference sequence).

This clonotype has a single count. This sequence joins TRBV28 and TRBJ2-3; 8 nucleotides match TRBD2. CDR3 length equals 16 residues. Trimming removed 6 bases from V and 0 bases from J; junction bases left unmatched: 8. Germline values: CDR1 MDHEN, CDR2 SYDVKM. The CDR3 is CASSPPVAGSTDTQYF. CDR3 nucleotides: TGTGCCAGCAGCCCACCCGTAGCGGGAAGCACAGATACGCAGTATTTT.

This clonotype was recorded many times. The chain has TRBV2 and TRBJ1-3; D is unresolved. Germline V lookup: CDR1 SNHLY, CDR2 FYNNEI. V lost 7 bases and J lost 6, with 7 bases in between. CDR3 length: 11 amino acids. As DNA, the CDR3 is TGTGCCAGCACTTTGGCAAACACCATATATTTT. The encoded protein is CASTLANTIYF. Filled out from reference TRBV2 and TRBJ1-3, the complete variable domain reads EPEVTQTPSHQVTQMGQEVILRCVPISNHLYFYWYRQILGQKVEFLVSFYNNEISEKSEIFDDQFSVERPDGSNFTLKIRSTKLEDSAMYFCASTLANTIYFGEGSWLTVV.

This clonotype has a handful of counts. The gene calls are TRBV20-1 and TRBJ2-3; 9 bases line up with TRBD2. This CDR3 has 19 amino acids. V lost 0 bases to trimming and J lost 2 bases; unmatched junction nucleotides: 15. CDR1 DFQATT and CDR2 SNEGSKA come from the germline V gene (reference sequence). The CDR3 is CSARDPEGAAGGNTDTQYF. The CDR3 DNA reads as TGCAGTGCTAGAGATCCCGAGGGAGCGGCGGGAGGGAACACAGATACGCAGTATTTT.